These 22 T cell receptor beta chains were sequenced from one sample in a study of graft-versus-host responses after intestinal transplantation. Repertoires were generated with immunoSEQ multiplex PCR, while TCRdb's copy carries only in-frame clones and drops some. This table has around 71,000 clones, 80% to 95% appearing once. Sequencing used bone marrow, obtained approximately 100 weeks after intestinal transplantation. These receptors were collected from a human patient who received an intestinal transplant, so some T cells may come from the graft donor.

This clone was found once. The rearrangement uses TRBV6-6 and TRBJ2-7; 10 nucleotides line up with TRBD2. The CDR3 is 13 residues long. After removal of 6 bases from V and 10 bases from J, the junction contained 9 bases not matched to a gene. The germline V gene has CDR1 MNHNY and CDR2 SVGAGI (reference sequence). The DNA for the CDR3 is TGTGCCAGCAGAAAGCGGGAGGGCCCCTTTCAGTACTTC. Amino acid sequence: CASRKREGPFQYF.

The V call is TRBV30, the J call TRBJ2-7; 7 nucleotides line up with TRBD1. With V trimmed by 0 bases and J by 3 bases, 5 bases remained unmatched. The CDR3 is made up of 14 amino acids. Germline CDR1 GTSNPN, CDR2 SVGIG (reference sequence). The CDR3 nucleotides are TGTGCCTGGAGTGTAGGGGCAGGGGGCTACGAGCAGTACTTC. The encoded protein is CAWSVGAGGYEQYF.

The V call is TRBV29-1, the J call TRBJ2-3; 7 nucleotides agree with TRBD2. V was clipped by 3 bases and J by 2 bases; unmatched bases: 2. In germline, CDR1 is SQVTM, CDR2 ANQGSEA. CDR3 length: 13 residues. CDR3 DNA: TGCAGCGTTGACGGGGGGTACACAGATACGCAGTATTTT. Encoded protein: CSVDGGYTDTQYF.

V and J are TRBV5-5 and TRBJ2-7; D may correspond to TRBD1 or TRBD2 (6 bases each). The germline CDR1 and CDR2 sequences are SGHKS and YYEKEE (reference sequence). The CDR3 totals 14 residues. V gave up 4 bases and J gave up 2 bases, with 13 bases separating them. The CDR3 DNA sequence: TGTGCCAGCAGCCTGTCGGGGGCTACCTACGAGCAGTACTTC. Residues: CASSLSGATYEQYF.

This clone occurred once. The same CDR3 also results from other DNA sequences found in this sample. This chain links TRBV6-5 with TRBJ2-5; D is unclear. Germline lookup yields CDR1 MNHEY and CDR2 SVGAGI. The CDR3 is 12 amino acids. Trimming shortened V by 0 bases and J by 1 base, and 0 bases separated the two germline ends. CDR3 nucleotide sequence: TGTGCCAGCAGTTACTCCCAAGAGACCCAGTACTTC. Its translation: CASSYSQETQYF.

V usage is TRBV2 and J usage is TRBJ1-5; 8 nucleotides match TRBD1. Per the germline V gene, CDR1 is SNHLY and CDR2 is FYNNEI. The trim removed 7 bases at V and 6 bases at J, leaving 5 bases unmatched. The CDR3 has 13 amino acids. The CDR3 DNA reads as TGTGCCAGCAACCAGGGGGCAGGTCAGCCCCAGCATTTT. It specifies CASNQGAGQPQHF.

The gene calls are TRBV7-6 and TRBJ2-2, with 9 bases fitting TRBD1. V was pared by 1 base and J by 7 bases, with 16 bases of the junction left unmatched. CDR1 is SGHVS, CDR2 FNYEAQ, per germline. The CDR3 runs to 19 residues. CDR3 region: CASSLVWGVGQGFVGELFF. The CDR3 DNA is TGTGCCAGCAGCTTAGTGTGGGGCGTGGGACAGGGTTTCGTCGGGGAGCTGTTTTTT.

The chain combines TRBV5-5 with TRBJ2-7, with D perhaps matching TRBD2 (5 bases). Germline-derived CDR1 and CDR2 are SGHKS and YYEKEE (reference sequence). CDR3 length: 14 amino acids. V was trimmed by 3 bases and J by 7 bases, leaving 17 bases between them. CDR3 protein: CASSSLRTGIEQYF. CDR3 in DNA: TGTGCCAGCAGCTCCCTCAGGACGGGAATAGAGCAGTACTTC. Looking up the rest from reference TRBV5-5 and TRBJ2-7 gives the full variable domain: DAGVTQSPTHLIKTRGQQVTLRCSPISGHKSVSWYQQVLGQGPQFIFQYYEKEERGRGNFPDRFSARQFPNYSSELNVNALLLGDSALYLCASSSLRTGIEQYFGPGTRLTVT.

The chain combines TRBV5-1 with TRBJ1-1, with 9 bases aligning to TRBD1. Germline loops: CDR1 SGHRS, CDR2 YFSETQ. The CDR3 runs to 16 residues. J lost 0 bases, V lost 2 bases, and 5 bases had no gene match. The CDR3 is CASSFPGTGMNTEAFF. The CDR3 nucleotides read TGCGCCAGCAGCTTTCCCGGGACAGGGATGAACACTGAAGCTTTCTTT.

The CDR3 DNA reads as TGTGCCAGCAGCTTTACTAGCGGGTACAATGAGCAGTTCTTC. Encoded protein: CASSFTSGYNEQFF. This chain connects TRBV5-6 to TRBJ2-1; TRBD2 aligns across 9 bases. J gave up 4 bases and V 2 bases, and 1 base lay outside the gene matches. CDR1 SGHDT and CDR2 YYEEEE come from the germline V gene. This CDR3 spans 14 amino acids. Filled out from reference TRBV5-6 and TRBJ2-1, the complete variable domain reads DAGVTQSPTHLIKTRGQQVTLRCSPKSGHDTVSWYQQALGQGPQFIFQYYEEEERQRGNFPDRFSGHQFPNYSSELNVNALLLGDSALYLCASSFTSGYNEQFFGPGTRLTVL.

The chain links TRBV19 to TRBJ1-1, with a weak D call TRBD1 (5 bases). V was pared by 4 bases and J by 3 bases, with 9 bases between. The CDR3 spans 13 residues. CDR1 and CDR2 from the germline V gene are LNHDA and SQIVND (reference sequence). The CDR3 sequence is CASSSGAYTEAFF. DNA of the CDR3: TGTGCCAGTAGTAGCGGGGCATACACTGAAGCTTTCTTT.

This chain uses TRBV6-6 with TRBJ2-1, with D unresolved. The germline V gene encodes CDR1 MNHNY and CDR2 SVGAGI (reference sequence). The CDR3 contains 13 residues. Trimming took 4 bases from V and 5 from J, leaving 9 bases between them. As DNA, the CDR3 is TGTGCCAGCAGTTTCCCGATGGACAATGAGCAGTTCTTC. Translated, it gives CASSFPMDNEQFF.

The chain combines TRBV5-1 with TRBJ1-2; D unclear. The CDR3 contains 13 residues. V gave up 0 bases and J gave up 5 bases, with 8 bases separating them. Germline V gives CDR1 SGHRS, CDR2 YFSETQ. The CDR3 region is CASSLGREYGYTF. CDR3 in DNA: TGCGCCAGCAGCTTGGGGCGGGAATATGGCTACACCTTC.

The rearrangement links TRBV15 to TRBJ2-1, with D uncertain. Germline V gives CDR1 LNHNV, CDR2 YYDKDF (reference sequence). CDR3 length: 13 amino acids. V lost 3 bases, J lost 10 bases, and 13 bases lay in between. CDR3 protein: CATSSEKGGEQFF. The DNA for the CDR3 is TGTGCCACCAGCAGCGAAAAGGGTGGCGAGCAGTTCTTC.

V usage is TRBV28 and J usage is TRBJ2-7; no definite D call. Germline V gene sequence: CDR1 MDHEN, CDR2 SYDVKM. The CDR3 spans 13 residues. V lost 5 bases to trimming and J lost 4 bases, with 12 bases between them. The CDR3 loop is CASSIFRLYEQYF. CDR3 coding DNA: TGTGCCAGCAGTATTTTCAGGTTGTACGAGCAGTACTTC.

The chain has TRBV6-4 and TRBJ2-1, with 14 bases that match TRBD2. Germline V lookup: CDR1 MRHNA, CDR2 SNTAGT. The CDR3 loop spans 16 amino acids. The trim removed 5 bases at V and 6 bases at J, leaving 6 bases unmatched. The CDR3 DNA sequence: TGTGCCAGCAGTCCGTCGACTAGCGGGGGGGCCAATGAGCAGTTCTTC. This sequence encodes CASSPSTSGGANEQFF.

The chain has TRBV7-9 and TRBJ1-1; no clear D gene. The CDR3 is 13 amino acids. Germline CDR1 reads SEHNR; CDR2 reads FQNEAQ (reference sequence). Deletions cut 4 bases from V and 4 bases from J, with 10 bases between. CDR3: CASSSPQSTEAFF. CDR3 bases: TGTGCCAGCAGCTCTCCCCAGAGCACTGAAGCTTTCTTT.

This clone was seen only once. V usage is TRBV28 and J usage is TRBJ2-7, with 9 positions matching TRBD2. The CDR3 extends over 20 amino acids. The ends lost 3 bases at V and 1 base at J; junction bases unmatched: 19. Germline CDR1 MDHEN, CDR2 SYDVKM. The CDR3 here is CASSFSGSASGTTPSYEQYF. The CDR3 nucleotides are TGTGCCAGCAGTTTTTCGGGGAGCGCTAGCGGGACCACCCCATCCTACGAGCAGTACTTC.

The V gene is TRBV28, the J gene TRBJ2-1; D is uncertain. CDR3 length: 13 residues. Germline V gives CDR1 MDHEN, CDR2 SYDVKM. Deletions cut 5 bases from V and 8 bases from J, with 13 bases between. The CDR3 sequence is CASSPALRDEQFF. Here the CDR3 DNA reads TGTGCCAGCAGTCCCGCCCTAAGGGATGAGCAGTTCTTC.

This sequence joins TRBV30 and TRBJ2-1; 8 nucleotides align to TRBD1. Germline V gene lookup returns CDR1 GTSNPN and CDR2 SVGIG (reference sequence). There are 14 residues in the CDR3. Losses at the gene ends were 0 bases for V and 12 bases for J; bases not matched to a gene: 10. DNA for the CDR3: TGTGCCTGGAGTGTACAGCAGGGGGCATGGGGGCAGTTCTTC. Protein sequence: CAWSVQQGAWGQFF.

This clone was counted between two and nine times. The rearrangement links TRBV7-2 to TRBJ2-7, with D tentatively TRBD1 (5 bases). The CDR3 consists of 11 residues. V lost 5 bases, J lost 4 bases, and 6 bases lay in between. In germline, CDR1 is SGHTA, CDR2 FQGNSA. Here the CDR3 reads CASSGQYEQYF. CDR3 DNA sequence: TGTGCCAGCAGCGGACAATACGAGCAGTACTTC.

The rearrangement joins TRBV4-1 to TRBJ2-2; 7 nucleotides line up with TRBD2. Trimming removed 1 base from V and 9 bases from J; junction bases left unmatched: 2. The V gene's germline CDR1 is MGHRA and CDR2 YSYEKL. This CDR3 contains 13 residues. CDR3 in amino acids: CASSQGLARELFF. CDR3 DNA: TGCGCCAGCAGCCAAGGACTAGCCCGGGAGCTGTTTTTT.